This T cell receptor (beta chain) was observed in a study of blood T cell repertoires in COVID-19. Some clones are missing from TCRdb's copy, which holds only in-frame ones; the method was immunoSEQ multiplex PCR. This table has under 250,000 clones, roughly 85% appearing once. Trimming shortened V by 3 bases and J by 9 bases, and 14 bases separated the two germline ends. CDR1 SNHLY and CDR2 FYNNEI come from the germline V gene. The CDR3 spans 14 residues. The clonotype originates from a young man with active or convalescent COVID-19. The sample was peripheral blood. V usage is TRBV2 and J usage is TRBJ1-4, with unresolved D. This chain's CDR3 is CASSDRIGGQKLFF. CDR3 coding DNA: TGTGCCAGCAGTGATCGTATTGGAGGGCAAAAACTGTTTTTT. The full variable domain, rest sourced from reference TRBV2 and TRBJ1-4, is EPEVTQTPSHQVTQMGQEVILRCVPISNHLYFYWYRQILGQKVEFLVSFYNNEISEKSEIFDDQFSVERPDGSNFTLKIRSTKLEDSAMYFCASSDRIGGQKLFFGSGTQLSVL.